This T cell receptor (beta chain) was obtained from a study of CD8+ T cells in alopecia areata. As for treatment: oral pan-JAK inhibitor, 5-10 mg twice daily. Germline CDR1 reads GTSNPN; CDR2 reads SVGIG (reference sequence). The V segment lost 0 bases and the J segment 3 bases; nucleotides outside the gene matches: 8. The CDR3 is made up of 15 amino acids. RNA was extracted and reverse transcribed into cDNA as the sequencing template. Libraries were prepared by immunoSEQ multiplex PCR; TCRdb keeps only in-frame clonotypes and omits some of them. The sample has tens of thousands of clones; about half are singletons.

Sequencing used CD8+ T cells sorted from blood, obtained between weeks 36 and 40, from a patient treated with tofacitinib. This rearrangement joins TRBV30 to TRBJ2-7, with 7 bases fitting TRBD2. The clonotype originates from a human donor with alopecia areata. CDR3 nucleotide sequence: TGTGCCTGGAGTGTAGTCGAGCGGGGTATCTACGAGCAGTACTTC. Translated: CAWSVVERGIYEQYF.